These 30 T cell receptor beta chains came from one sample sequenced in a study of blood T cells in healthy people across ages. Through a sample-barcoded 5' primer and a J-beta primer mix, a second PCR was run for roughly 6 to 11 cycles. Using its own MiXCR run on the 5' RACE reads, TCRdb lists one record per CDR3 protein. The sample includes 1.5 million to 2 million distinct CDR3 sequences, 25% to 30% of them seen just once. Sequencing was performed on blood. The receptors were gathered from a woman under 40 in good health.

As to this clonotype: It may be a read error: a sequence one base away is much more abundant. The rearrangement uses TRBV7-2 and TRBJ2-7; D tentatively reads TRBD1 or TRBD2 (6 bases each). The CDR3 runs to 15 residues. V lost 1 base and J lost 7, with 17 bases in between. Germline V CDR1 and CDR2: SGHTA, FQGNSA. The CDR3 nucleotides are TGTGCCAGCAGCTTAGACTGGGGGGCTCACAATGAGCAGTACTTC. Its translation: CASSLDWGAHNEQYF.

This clonotype was observed at least ten times. CDR3 bases: TGTGCCAGCAGCGTAGACGGCGGGAGTCGGGAGACCCAGTACTTC. Translating gives CASSVDGGSRETQYF. The chain uses TRBV9 and TRBJ2-5, with 7 bases fitting TRBD2. Germline values: CDR1 SGDLS, CDR2 YYNGEE. Germline trimming cut 0 bases from V and 5 bases from J; bases unmatched to any gene: 7. This CDR3 has 15 residues.

DNA of the CDR3: TGTGCCAGCAGCTTTTTTCCCCAGAACACTGAAGCTTTCTTT. It yields the protein CASSFFPQNTEAFF. V is TRBV5-5 and J is TRBJ1-1; D call uncertain. The ends were cut back, 2 bases at V and 1 base at J, with 9 bases in the middle. Germline CDR1 is SGHKS and CDR2 is YYEKEE (reference sequence). This CDR3 is built from 14 residues.

This rearrangement joins TRBV12-5 to TRBJ1-5; weak D call: TRBD1 (5 bases). Germline values: CDR1 LGHNT, CDR2 FRNRAP. The V end was cut by 0 bases, the J end by 3 bases, with 15 bases between. CDR3 size: 17 residues. The CDR3 bases are TGTGCTAGTGGTTTGGTCTCAGGGTCGGTTAACAATCAGCCCCAGCATTTT. It specifies CASGLVSGSVNNQPQHF.

In the case of this clonotype: This may be a read error: a much more frequent sequence differs by one nucleotide. Without the conserved terminal phenylalanine or tryptophan, this CDR3 likely stems from a read error. This chain connects TRBV29-1 to TRBJ2-1, with unresolved D. Looked up from germline, CDR1 is SQVTM and CDR2 is ANQGSEA. Trimming stripped 1 base from V and 6 bases from J, with 10 bases between. The CDR3 is 13 amino acids. In DNA form, the CDR3 reads TGCAGCGTTGAAGGGCTAAGGCTCAATGAGCAGTTCTTG. It yields the protein CSVEGLRLNEQFL.

This clonotype has more than one count but fewer than ten. The chain is built from TRBV5-6 and TRBJ2-5; 10 bases are a match to TRBD1. After removal of 4 bases from V and 0 bases from J, the junction contained 3 bases not matched to a gene. Germline CDR1 reads SGHDT; CDR2 reads YYEEEE. The CDR3 has 15 amino acids. CDR3: CASSQTGGNQETQYF. For the CDR3, the DNA is TGTGCCAGCAGCCAGACAGGGGGCAACCAAGAGACCCAGTACTTC. Variable domain in full (rest from reference TRBV5-6 and TRBJ2-5): DAGVTQSPTHLIKTRGQQVTLRCSPKSGHDTVSWYQQALGQGPQFIFQYYEEEERQRGNFPDRFSGHQFPNYSSELNVNALLLGDSALYLCASSQTGGNQETQYFGPGTRLLVL.

This chain connects TRBV6-5 to TRBJ2-2; D is possibly TRBD2 (6 bases). The CDR3 totals 15 residues. Trimming cost V 5 bases and J 1 base, with 11 bases left between them. The germline V gene encodes CDR1 MNHEY and CDR2 SVGAGI. CDR3 sequence (DNA): TGTGCCAGCAGTACGGAGGGACGGAACACCGGGGAGCTGTTTTTT. This codes for CASSTEGRNTGELFF.

This clonotype has only a few counts. The CDR3 sequence is CASSPGNSLPLYGYTF. The DNA for the CDR3 is TGTGCCAGCAGCCCCGGGAACAGTCTCCCTCTCTATGGCTACACCTTC. This chain joins TRBV7-9 and TRBJ1-2; D is undetermined. Germline loops: CDR1 SEHNR, CDR2 FQNEAQ (reference sequence). The CDR3 totals 16 residues. V was shortened by 5 bases and J by 4 bases, with 20 bases between the two germline ends.

This clonotype appeared many times. The rearrangement uses TRBV9 and TRBJ2-1; D uncertain. With 2 bases removed from V and 5 bases from J, the gap between germline ends came to 17 bases. The CDR3 has 16 residues. The germline V gene encodes CDR1 SGDLS and CDR2 YYNGEE. CDR3 coding DNA: TGTGCCAGCAGCGTGGCAACCGGGCGTTACAACAATGAGCAGTTCTTC. This codes for CASSVATGRYNNEQFF.

Note on this clonotype: Given a much more abundant clone one base away, this may be a read error. The rearrangement links TRBV27 to TRBJ2-1; unclear D gene. Germline assignment: CDR1 MNHEY and CDR2 SMNVEV (reference sequence). This CDR3 is 13 amino acids long. The V gene lost 8 bases and the J gene lost 8 bases, with 16 bases spanning the gap. CDR3: CASGLRQHDEQFF. The DNA for the CDR3 is TGTGCCAGCGGCTTAAGGCAGCACGATGAGCAGTTCTTC.

The rearrangement links TRBV20-1 to TRBJ2-4, with 9 positions matching TRBD2. Germline values: CDR1 DFQATT, CDR2 SNEGSKA (reference sequence). The CDR3 has 16 residues. V lost 0 bases, J lost 7 bases, and 10 bases stayed unmatched. The CDR3 coding sequence is TGCAGTGCTAGAGATCCCCTAGCGGGGTCTACTAACATTCAGTACTTC. Translating gives CSARDPLAGSTNIQYF.

The J gene is TRBJ2-1, the V gene TRBV5-1; perhaps D is TRBD1 or TRBD2 (6 bases each). This CDR3 is 14 amino acids long. Germline V CDR1 and CDR2: SGHRS, YFSETQ. V was clipped by 3 bases and J by 8 bases, with 15 bases between them. CDR3 coding DNA: TGCGCCAGCAGCTGGTGGGGGGCTTTGGATGAGCAGTTCTTC. Translation gives CASSWWGALDEQFF. Complete variable domain (other parts from reference TRBV5-1 and TRBJ2-1): KAGVTQTPRYLIKTRGQQVTLSCSPISGHRSVSWYQQTPGQGLQFLFEYFSETQRNKGNFPGRFSGRQFSNSRSEMNVSTLELGDSALYLCASSWWGALDEQFFGPGTRLTVL.

This clonotype has a count of ten or more. This chain links TRBV18 with TRBJ2-3, with no clear D. Germline lookup yields CDR1 KGHSH and CDR2 LQKENI. This CDR3 is 13 amino acids long. Trimming cost V 4 bases and J 3 bases, with 8 bases left between them. CDR3 in DNA: TGTGCCAGCTCACTTGCGACGACAGATACGCAGTATTTT. Translated: CASSLATTDTQYF.

This clonotype was found many times. The J gene is TRBJ2-1, the V gene TRBV20-1, with a weak D call TRBD2 (6 bases). From germline, CDR1 is DFQATT and CDR2 SNEGSKA (reference sequence). CDR3 length: 13 amino acids. The V end lost 3 bases, the J end lost 6 bases, and 12 bases lay between the germline ends. The CDR3 here is CSARGGATNEQFF. Written as DNA, the CDR3 is TGCAGTGCTAGGGGAGGAGCCACCAATGAGCAGTTCTTC.

This clonotype was observed a few times. V gene TRBV15 combines with J gene TRBJ2-7, with TRBD1 matching over 10 bases. In germline, CDR1 is LNHNV, CDR2 YYDKDF (reference sequence). Trimming cost V 5 bases and J 5 bases; bases outside gene matches: 6. This CDR3 is built from 14 residues. In nucleotides, the CDR3 is TGTGCCACCAGCCGCGGGACAGGGGAAGACGAGCAGTACTTC. Its translation: CATSRGTGEDEQYF. Together with reference TRBV15 and TRBJ2-7, the CDR3 gives the full variable domain: DAMVIQNPRYQVTQFGKPVTLSCSQTLNHNVMYWYQQKSSQAPKLLFHYYDKDFNNEADTPDNFQSRRPNTSFCFLDIRSPGLGDTAMYLCATSRGTGEDEQYFGPGTRLTVT.

This clonotype was observed a few times. This chain connects TRBV5-1 to TRBJ2-6, with unresolved D. The CDR3 length is 17 residues. V was cut by 0 bases and J by 0 bases, with 10 bases left in between. Per germline, CDR1 SGHRS and CDR2 YFSETQ. DNA for the CDR3: TGCGCCAGCAGCTTGGCGCGAGCCGCCTCTGGGGCCAACGTCCTGACTTTC. Translation gives CASSLARAASGANVLTF.

This clonotype was found a few times. The gene calls are TRBV12-3 or TRBV12-4 and TRBJ2-1; tentative D call: TRBD2 (6 bases). This CDR3 region has 15 residues. V lost 6 bases and J 0 bases, leaving 12 bases between the germline ends. The CDR3 protein is CASRDAGSSYNEQFF. The DNA for the CDR3 is TGTGCCAGCAGGGATGCCGGGAGCTCCTACAATGAGCAGTTCTTC.

This clonotype came up a few times. This chain joins TRBV30 and TRBJ2-7, with D possibly TRBD2 on 6 matching bases. Germline CDR1 is GTSNPN and CDR2 is SVGIG (reference sequence). The CDR3 loop spans 14 amino acids. Trimming left V 1 base short and J 6 bases short, with 16 bases between. CDR3 residues: CAWSGGEAGFEQYF. For the CDR3, the DNA is TGTGCCTGGAGTGGCGGGGAGGCTGGGTTCGAGCAGTACTTC.

In its sample, this clonotype was seen a few times. The J gene is TRBJ1-2, the V gene TRBV20-1; the match to TRBD1 covers 8 bases. From germline, CDR1 is DFQATT and CDR2 SNEGSKA (reference sequence). J gave up 8 bases and V 4 bases, and 9 bases lay outside the gene matches. The CDR3 loop spans 13 amino acids. In DNA form, the CDR3 reads TGCAGTGCTACCGGAGAGACAGGGGCCGGCTACACCTTC. This translates into CSATGETGAGYTF.

In this sample, this clonotype turned up a few times. This chain uses TRBV29-1 with TRBJ2-1, with 8 bases matching TRBD1. This CDR3 has 14 residues. Germline CDR1 is SQVTM and CDR2 is ANQGSEA. After removal of 7 bases from V and 1 base from J, the junction contained 6 bases not matched to a gene. The CDR3 here is CSGSYRGSYNEQFF. The CDR3 nucleotides read TGCAGCGGTTCATACAGGGGGTCCTACAATGAGCAGTTCTTC.

This sequence joins TRBV7-8 and TRBJ1-5; D is unresolved. The CDR3 is made up of 17 amino acids. Germline V CDR1 and CDR2: SGHVS, FQNEAQ. V gave up 1 base and J gave up 4 bases, with 17 bases separating them. Written as DNA, the CDR3 is TGTGCCAGCAGCTTAGAGTATGTCAATGGCCCAAATCAGCCCCAGCATTTT. It yields the protein CASSLEYVNGPNQPQHF.

This chain joins TRBV7-2 and TRBJ2-3; D might be TRBD2 (6 bases). The germline V gene encodes CDR1 SGHTA and CDR2 FQGNSA. The V and J ends lost 4 bases and 4 bases respectively, with 15 bases between them. The CDR3 has 15 amino acids. The DNA of the CDR3 is TGTGCCAGCAGCTGGGGACTGCCCCAGGCAGATACGCAGTATTTT. Protein: CASSWGLPQADTQYF.

The rearrangement uses TRBV20-1 and TRBJ1-3; 10 bases agree with TRBD1. The ends lost 5 bases at V and 7 bases at J; junction bases unmatched: 11. Germline values: CDR1 DFQATT, CDR2 SNEGSKA (reference sequence). This CDR3 is built from 15 residues. The CDR3 DNA reads TGCAGTGCTGGCCGAGGACAGGGGGACGGGAACACCATATATTTT. Its translation is CSAGRGQGDGNTIYF.

The chain links TRBV20-1 to TRBJ2-1; 9 nucleotides align to TRBD2. The junction had 5 bases not matched to a gene; V was cut back by 7 bases and J by 7 bases. Germline CDR1 DFQATT, CDR2 SNEGSKA (reference sequence). The CDR3 spans 12 residues. The DNA of the CDR3 is TGCAGTGTGGCGGGGGGGCCGAATGAGCAGTTCTTC. This codes for CSVAGGPNEQFF.

In this sample, this clonotype turned up a few times. The J gene is TRBJ2-1, the V gene TRBV5-1, with 12 bases aligning to TRBD2. The V and J ends lost 7 bases and 5 bases, in that order; junction bases with no gene match: 7. This CDR3 is 15 amino acids long. Germline-derived CDR1 and CDR2 are SGHRS and YFSETQ. DNA of the CDR3: TGCGCCAGCGGACTACTAGCGGGAGGAAACAATGAGCAGTTCTTC. Residues: CASGLLAGGNNEQFF.

This clonotype has ten or more counts. The chain couples TRBV5-6 to TRBJ2-7; TRBD1 agrees at 8 bases. Per the germline V gene, CDR1 is SGHDT and CDR2 is YYEEEE. This CDR3 is 15 amino acids long. V lost 6 bases, J lost 3 bases, and 11 bases stayed unmatched. CDR3 DNA sequence: TGTGCCAGCAACCCGACAGGGGCCGCCCTCTACGAGCAGTACTTC. Protein: CASNPTGAALYEQYF.

This clonotype was seen only a few times. The rearrangement joins TRBV9 to TRBJ2-1; 9 nucleotides line up with TRBD1. The junction had 9 bases not matched to a gene; V was cut back by 6 bases and J by 2 bases. The germline gives CDR1 SGDLS, CDR2 YYNGEE. CDR3 length equals 16 residues. The CDR3 is CASTPPGTGTYNEQFF. The CDR3 nucleotides are TGTGCCAGCACCCCGCCCGGGACAGGGACCTACAATGAGCAGTTCTTC.

This clonotype came up a few times. This chain links TRBV6-1 with TRBJ1-6; 9 bases match TRBD1. The germline gives CDR1 MNHNS, CDR2 SASEGT. After removal of 6 bases from V and 10 bases from J, the junction contained 7 bases not matched to a gene. The CDR3 length is 14 residues. CDR3 loop: CASRRTGEESPLHF. The CDR3 DNA reads as TGTGCCAGCAGGAGGACAGGGGAGGAATCACCCCTCCACTTT.

This clonotype was observed a few times. This chain uses TRBV9 with TRBJ2-1; the match to TRBD1 covers 10 bases. Germline V gives CDR1 SGDLS, CDR2 YYNGEE. The CDR3 is made up of 17 amino acids. V lost 3 bases to trimming and J lost 4 bases; unmatched junction nucleotides: 10. The CDR3 spells CASSAHAGTGAYNEQFF. CDR3 nucleotide sequence: TGTGCCAGCAGCGCTCACGCAGGGACAGGGGCTTACAATGAGCAGTTCTTC.

This clonotype appeared many times. The J gene is TRBJ1-1, the V gene TRBV10-2, with 10 bases matching TRBD1. V trimming: 4 bases; J trimming: 10 bases; junction bases outside the gene matches: 12. The CDR3 loop spans 15 amino acids. Germline assignment: CDR1 WSHSY and CDR2 SAAADI. CDR3 coding DNA: TGCGCCAGCAGTGCAAGTACCGGGACAGGGGAAGGAGCTTTCTTT. It yields the protein CASSASTGTGEGAFF.